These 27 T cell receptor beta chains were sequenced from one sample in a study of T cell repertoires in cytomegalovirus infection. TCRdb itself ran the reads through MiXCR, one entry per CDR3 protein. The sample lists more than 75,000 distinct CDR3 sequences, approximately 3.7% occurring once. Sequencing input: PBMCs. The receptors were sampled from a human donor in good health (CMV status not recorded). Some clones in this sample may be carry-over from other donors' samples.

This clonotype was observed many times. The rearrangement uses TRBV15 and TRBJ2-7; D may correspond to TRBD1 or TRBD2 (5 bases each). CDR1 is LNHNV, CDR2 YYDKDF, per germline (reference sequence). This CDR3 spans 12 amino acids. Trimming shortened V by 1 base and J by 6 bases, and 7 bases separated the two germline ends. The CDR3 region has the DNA TGTGCCACCAGCAGAGTTGGGACCGAGCAGTACTTC. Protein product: CATSRVGTEQYF. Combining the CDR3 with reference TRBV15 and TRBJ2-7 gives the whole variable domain DAMVIQNPRYQVTQFGKPVTLSCSQTLNHNVMYWYQQKSSQAPKLLFHYYDKDFNNEADTPDNFQSRRPNTSFCFLDIRSPGLGDTAMYLCATSRVGTEQYFGPGTRLTVT.

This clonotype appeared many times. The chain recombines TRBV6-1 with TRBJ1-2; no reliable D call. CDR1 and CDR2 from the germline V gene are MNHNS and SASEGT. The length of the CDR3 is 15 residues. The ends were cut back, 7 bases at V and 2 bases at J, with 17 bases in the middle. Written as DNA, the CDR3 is TGTGCCAGCAACCGCCTAGGAACCGCGAACTATGGCTACACCTTC. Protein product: CASNRLGTANYGYTF.

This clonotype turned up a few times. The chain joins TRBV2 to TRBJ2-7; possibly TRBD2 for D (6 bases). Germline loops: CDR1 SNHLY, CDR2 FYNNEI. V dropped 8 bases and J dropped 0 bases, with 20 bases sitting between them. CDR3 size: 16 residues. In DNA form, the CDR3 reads TGTGCCAGCCGACCCCTATTGGGACTTAACTCCTACGAGCAGTACTTC. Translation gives CASRPLLGLNSYEQYF.

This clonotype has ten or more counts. The CDR3 here is CASSAQTGRNTEAFF. The CDR3 DNA sequence: TGTGCCAGCAGCGCACAGACAGGGAGGAACACTGAAGCTTTCTTT. The chain has TRBV7-8 and TRBJ1-1; 7 bases are shared with TRBD1. CDR3 size: 15 residues. V was pared by 5 bases and J by 1 base, with 7 bases of the junction left unmatched. CDR1 is SGHVS, CDR2 FQNEAQ, per germline.

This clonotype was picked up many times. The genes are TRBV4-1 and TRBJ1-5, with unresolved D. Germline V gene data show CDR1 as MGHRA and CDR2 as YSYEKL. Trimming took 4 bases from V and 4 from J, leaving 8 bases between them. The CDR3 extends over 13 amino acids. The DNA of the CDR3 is TGCGCCAGCAGCCTCAGCCTAAATCAGCCCCAGCATTTT. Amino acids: CASSLSLNQPQHF.

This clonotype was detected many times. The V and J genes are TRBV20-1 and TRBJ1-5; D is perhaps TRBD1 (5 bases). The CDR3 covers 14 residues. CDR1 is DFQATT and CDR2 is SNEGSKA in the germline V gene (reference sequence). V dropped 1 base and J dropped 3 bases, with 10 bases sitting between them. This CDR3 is CSARVGAYNQPQHF. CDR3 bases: TGCAGTGCTAGAGTTGGGGCCTACAATCAGCCCCAGCATTTT.

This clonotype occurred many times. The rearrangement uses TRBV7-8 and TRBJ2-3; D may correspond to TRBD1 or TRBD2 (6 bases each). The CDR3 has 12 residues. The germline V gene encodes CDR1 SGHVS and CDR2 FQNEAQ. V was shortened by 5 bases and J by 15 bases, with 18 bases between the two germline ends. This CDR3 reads CASSVGGDTPYF. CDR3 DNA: TGTGCCAGCAGCGTAGGCGGGGACACCCCTTATTTT.

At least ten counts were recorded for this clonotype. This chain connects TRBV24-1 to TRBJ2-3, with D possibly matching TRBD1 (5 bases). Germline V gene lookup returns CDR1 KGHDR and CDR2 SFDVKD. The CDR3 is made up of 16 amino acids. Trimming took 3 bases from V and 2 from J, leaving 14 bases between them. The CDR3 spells CATSDPSDTNTDTQYF. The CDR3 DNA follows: TGTGCCACCAGTGATCCGTCGGACACCAACACAGATACGCAGTATTTT.

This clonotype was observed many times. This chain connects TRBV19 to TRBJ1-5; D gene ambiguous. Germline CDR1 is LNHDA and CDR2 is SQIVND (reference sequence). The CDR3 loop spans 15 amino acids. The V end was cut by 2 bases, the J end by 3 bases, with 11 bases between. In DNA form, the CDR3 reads TGTGCCAGTAGTATAACGGCGCAAGCCAATCAGCCCCAGCATTTT. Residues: CASSITAQANQPQHF.

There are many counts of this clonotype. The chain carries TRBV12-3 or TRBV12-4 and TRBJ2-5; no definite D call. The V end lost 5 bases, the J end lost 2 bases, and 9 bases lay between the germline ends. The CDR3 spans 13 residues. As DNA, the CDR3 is TGTGCCAGCAGTCATAGGGATCAAGAGACCCAGTACTTC. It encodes CASSHRDQETQYF.

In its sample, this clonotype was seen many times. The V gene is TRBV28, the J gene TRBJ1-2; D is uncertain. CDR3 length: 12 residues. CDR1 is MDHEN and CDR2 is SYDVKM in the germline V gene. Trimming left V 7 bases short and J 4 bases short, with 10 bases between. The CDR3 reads CASNGQSYGYTF. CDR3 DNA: TGTGCCAGCAACGGGCAGTCCTATGGCTACACCTTC.

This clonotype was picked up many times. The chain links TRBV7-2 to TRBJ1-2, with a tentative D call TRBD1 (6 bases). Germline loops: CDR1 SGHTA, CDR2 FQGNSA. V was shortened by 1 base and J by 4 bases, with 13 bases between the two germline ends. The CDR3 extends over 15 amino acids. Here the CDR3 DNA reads TGTGCCAGCAGCTTAGTCGCAGGGGTGGGCTATGGCTACACCTTC. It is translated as CASSLVAGVGYGYTF.

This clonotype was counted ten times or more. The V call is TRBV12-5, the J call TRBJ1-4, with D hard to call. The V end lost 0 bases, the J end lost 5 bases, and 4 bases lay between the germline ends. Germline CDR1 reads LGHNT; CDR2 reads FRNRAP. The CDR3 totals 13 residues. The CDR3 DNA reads TGTGCTAGTGGTTTGGTAGAAAATGAAAAACTGTTTTTT. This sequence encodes CASGLVENEKLFF.

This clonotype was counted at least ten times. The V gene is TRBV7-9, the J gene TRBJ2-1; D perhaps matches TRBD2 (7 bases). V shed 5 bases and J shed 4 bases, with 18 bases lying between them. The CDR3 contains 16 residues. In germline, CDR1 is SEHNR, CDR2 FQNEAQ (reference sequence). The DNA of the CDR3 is TGTGCCAGCAGCGCCAGGTGGGGGGGCCTGTACAATGAGCAGTTCTTC. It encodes CASSARWGGLYNEQFF.

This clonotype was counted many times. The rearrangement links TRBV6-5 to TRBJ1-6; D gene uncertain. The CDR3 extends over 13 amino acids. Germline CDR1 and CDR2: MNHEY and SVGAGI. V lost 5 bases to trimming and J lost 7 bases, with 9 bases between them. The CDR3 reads CASSRTGNSPLHF. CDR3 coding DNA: TGTGCCAGCAGTCGGACGGGAAATTCACCCCTCCACTTT.

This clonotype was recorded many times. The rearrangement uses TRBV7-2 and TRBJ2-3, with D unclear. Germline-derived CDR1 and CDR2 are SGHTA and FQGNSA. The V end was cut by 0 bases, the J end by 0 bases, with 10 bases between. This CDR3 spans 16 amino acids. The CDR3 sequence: CASSLANGRSTDTQYF. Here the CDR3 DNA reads TGTGCCAGCAGCTTAGCGAACGGTCGCAGCACAGATACGCAGTATTTT.

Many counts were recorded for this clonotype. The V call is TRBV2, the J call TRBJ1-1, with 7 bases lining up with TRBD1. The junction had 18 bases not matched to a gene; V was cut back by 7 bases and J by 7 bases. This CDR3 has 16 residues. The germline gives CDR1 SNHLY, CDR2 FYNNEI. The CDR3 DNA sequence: TGTGCCAGCACAAGCACGTCCTTACAGGGGTTGGGTGAAGCTTTCTTT. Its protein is CASTSTSLQGLGEAFF.

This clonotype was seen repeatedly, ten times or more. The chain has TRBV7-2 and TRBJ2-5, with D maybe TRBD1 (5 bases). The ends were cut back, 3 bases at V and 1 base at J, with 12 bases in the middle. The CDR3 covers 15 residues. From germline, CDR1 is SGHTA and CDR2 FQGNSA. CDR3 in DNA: TGTGCCAGCAGCTTTGACAGAGGAATCCAAGAGACCCAGTACTTC. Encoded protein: CASSFDRGIQETQYF.

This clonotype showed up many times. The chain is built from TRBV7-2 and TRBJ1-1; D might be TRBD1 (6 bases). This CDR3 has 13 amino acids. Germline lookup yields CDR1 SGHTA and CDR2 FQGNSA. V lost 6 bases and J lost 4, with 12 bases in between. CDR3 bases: TGTGCCAGCAGGCGGGGACAAAGCACTGAAGCTTTCTTT. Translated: CASRRGQSTEAFF.

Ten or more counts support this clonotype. The CDR3 coding sequence is TGTGCCAGCAGCCTGGGACAGAAAACCTACGAGCAGTACTTC. Amino acids: CASSLGQKTYEQYF. V gene TRBV7-2 combines with J gene TRBJ2-7, with TRBD1 matching 7 bases. V dropped 5 bases and J dropped 2; count of bases not matched to a gene: 6. CDR3 length: 14 residues. Germline lookup yields CDR1 SGHTA and CDR2 FQGNSA.

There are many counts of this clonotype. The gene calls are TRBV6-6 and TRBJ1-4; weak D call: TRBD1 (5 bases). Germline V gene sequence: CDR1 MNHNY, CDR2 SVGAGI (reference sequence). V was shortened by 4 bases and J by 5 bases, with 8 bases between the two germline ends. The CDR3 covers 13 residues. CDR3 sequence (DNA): TGTGCCAGCAGTTCGCAGGGAAATGAAAAACTGTTTTTT. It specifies CASSSQGNEKLFF.

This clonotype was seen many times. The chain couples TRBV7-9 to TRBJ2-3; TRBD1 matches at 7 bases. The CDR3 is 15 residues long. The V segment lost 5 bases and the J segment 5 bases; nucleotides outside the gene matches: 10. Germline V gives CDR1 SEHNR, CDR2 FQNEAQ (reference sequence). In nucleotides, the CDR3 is TGTGCCAGCAGCCCGAGGGGACAGTCTGGAGATACGCAGTATTTT. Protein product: CASSPRGQSGDTQYF.

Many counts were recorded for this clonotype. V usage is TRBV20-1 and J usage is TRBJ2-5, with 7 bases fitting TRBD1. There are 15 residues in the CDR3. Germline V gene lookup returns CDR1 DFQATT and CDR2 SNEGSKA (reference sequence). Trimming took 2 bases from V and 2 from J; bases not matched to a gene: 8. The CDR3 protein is CSARNRQGWQETQYF. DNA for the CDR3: TGCAGTGCTAGAAACAGACAGGGTTGGCAAGAGACCCAGTACTTC.

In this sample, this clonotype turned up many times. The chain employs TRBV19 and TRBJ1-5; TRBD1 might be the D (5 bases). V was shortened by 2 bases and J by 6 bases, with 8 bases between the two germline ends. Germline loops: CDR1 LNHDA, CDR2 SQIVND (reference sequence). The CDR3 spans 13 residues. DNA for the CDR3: TGTGCCAGTAGTATAATTGGGGGTCAGCCCCAGCATTTT. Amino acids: CASSIIGGQPQHF.

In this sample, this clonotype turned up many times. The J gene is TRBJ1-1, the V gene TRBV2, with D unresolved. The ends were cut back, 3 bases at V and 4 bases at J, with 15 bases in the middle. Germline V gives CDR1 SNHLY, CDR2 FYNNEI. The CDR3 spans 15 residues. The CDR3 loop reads CASSEFEGLSTEAFF. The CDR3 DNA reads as TGTGCCAGCAGTGAGTTTGAGGGATTGAGCACTGAAGCTTTCTTT.

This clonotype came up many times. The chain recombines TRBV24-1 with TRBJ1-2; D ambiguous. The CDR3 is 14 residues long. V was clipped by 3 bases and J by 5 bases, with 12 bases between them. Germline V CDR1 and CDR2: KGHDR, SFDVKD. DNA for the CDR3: TGTGCCACCAGTGATCGGGCCAAACAGTATGGCTACACCTTC. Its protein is CATSDRAKQYGYTF.

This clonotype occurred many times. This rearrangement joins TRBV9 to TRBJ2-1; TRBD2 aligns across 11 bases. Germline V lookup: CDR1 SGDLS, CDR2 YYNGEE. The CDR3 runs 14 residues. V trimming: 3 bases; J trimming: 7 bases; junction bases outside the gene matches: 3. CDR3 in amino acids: CASSGTSGGNEQFF. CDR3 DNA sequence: TGTGCCAGCAGCGGAACTAGCGGGGGAAATGAGCAGTTCTTC.